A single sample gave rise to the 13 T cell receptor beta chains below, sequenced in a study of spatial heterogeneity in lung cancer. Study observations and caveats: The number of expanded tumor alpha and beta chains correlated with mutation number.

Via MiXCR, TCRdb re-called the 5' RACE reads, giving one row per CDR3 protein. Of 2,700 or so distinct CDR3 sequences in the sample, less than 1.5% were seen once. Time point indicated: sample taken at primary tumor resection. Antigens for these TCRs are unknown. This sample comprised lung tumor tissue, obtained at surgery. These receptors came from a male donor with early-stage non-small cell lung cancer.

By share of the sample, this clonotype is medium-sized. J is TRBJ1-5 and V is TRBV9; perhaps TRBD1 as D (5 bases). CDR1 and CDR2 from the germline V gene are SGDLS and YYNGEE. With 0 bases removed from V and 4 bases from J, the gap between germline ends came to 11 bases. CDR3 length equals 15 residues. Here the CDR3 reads CASSVGPGQNQPQHF. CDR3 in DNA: TGTGCCAGCAGCGTAGGTCCGGGGCAGAATCAGCCCCAGCATTTT.

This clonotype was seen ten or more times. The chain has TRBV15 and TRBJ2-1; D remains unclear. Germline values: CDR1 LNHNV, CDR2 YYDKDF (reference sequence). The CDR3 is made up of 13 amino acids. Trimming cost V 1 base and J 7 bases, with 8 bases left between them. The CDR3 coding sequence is TGTGCCACCAGCAGAGCACTAAGGAATGAGCAGTTCTTC. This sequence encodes CATSRALRNEQFF.

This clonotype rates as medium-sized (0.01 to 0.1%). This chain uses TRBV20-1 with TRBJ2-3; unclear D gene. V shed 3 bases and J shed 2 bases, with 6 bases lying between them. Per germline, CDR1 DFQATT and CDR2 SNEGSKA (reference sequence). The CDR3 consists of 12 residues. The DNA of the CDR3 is TGCAGTGCTAGGGTGGCCACAGATACGCAGTATTTT. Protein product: CSARVATDTQYF.

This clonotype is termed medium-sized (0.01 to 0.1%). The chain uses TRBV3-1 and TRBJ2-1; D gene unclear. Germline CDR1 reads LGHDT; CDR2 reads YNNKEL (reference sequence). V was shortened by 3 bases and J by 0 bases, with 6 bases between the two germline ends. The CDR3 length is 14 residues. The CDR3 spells CASSHRSSYNEQFF. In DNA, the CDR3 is TGTGCCAGCAGCCACCGCAGCTCCTACAATGAGCAGTTCTTC.

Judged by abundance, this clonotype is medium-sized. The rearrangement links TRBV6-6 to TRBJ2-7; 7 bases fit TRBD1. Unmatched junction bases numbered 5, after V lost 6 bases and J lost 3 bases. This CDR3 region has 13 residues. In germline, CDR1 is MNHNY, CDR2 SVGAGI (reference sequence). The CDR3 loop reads CASSRQGRYEQYV. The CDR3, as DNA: TGTGCCAGCAGCCGACAGGGTCGCTACGAGCAGTACGTC.

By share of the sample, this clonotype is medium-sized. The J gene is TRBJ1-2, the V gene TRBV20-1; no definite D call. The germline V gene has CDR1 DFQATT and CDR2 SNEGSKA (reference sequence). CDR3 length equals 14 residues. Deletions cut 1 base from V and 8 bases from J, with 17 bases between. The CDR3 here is CSARGGGGFRGYTF. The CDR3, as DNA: TGCAGTGCTAGAGGGGGAGGAGGGTTTCGAGGCTACACCTTC.

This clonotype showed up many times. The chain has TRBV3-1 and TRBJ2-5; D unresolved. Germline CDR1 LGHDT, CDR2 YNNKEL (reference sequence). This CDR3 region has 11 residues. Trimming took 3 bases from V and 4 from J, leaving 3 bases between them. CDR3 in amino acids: CASSQRETQYF. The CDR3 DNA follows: TGTGCCAGCAGCCAGCGAGAGACCCAGTACTTC.

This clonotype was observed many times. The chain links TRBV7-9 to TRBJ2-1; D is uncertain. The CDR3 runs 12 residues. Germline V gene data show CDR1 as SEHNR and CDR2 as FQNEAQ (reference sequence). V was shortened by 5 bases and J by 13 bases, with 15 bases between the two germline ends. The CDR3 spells CASSAGRTPQFF. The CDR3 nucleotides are TGTGCCAGCAGCGCCGGACGCACCCCCCAGTTCTTC.

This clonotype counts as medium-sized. The CDR3 region is CASSRTRSRTQYF. The CDR3, as DNA: TGTGCCAGCAGCCGGACTAGATCGAGGACCCAGTACTTC. This sequence joins TRBV6-5 and TRBJ2-5; 7 nucleotides align to TRBD2. The germline V gene encodes CDR1 MNHEY and CDR2 SVGAGI. The CDR3 sequence is 13 residues long. Germline trimming cut 6 bases from V and 7 bases from J; bases unmatched to any gene: 8.

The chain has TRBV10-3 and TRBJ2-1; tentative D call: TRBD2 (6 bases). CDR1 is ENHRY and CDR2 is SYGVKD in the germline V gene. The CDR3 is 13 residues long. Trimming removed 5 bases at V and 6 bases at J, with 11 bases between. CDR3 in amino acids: CAISFDSGNEQFF. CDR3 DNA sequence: TGTGCCATCAGTTTCGATAGCGGCAATGAGCAGTTCTTC.

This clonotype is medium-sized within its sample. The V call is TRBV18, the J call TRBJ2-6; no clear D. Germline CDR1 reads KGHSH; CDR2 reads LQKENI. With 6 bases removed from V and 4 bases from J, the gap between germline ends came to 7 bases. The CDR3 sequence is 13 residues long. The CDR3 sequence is CASSESGANVLTF. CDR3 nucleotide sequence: TGTGCCAGCTCTGAATCCGGGGCCAACGTCCTGACTTTC.

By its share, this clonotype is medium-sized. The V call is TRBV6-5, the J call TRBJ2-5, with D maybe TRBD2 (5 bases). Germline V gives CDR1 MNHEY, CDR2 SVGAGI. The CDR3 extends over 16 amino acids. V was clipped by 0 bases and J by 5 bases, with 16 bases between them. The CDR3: CASSYSYDIRGETQYF. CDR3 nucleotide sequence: TGTGCCAGCAGTTACTCGTATGACATCCGAGGGGAGACCCAGTACTTC.

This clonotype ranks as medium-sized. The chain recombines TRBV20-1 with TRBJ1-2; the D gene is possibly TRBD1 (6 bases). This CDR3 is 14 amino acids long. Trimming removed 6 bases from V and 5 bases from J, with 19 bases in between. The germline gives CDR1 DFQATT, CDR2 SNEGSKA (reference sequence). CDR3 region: CSAGGGSSTYGYTF. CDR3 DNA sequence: TGCAGTGCGGGGGGGGGCTCCTCAACTTATGGCTACACCTTC.